The clone carrying this TCR beta chain was seen a few times. The data derive from a study of response to subunit inactivated influenza vaccine. There are 16 residues in the CDR3. The germline CDR1 and CDR2 sequences are SGHKS and YYEKEE (reference sequence). Losses at the gene ends were 0 bases for V and 8 bases for J; bases not matched to a gene: 5. TCRdb itself ran the RT-PCR reads through MiXCR, one entry per CDR3 protein. In the table there are roughly 500,000 distinct CDR3 sequences, approximately 24% of which are singletons. The sample also formed part of further work on T cells expressing NK-cell markers. Turning to that study: TCR beta libraries carry UMIs added by 5'RACE template switching.

The source is a man aged 50 to 60 who received an inactivated influenza vaccine. The gene calls are TRBV5-5 and TRBJ2-1; 13 positions agree with TRBD2. The input for sequencing was CD4+ T cells sorted from PBMCs, taken approximately 12 days after vaccination. The CDR3 coding sequence is TGTGCCAGCAGCTTGGCGGGGACTAGCGGGACGGATGAGCAGTTCTTC. As protein: CASSLAGTSGTDEQFF.